A single sample is the source of the 32 T cell receptor beta chains below, sequenced in a study of T-cell reconstitution after alpha-beta-depleted transplantation in children. Unique molecular identifiers were incorporated during preparation of the TCRbeta library. Via MiXCR, TCRdb re-called the PCR reads, giving one row per CDR3 protein. The sample gives roughly 400,000 distinct CDR3 sequences, roughly 20% of which show up once; 3.8% is in the top ten. Sequenced material: PBMCs from the stem cell graft donor, taken from the stem cell graft. These receptor sequences come from a human donor who donated a stem cell graft to a child with acute myeloid leukemia.

The chain joins TRBV7-2 to TRBJ2-7; a possible D gene is TRBD2 (6 bases). This CDR3 comprises 13 residues. Trimming removed 5 bases at V and 4 bases at J, with 12 bases between. Per germline, CDR1 SGHTA and CDR2 FQGNSA. CDR3 DNA sequence: TGTGCCAGCAGCGCCGCCGGGGGTTACGAGCAGTACTTC. Translated, it gives CASSAAGGYEQYF.

In this sample, this clonotype turned up many times. The chain employs TRBV12-3 or TRBV12-4 and TRBJ2-1; D is perhaps TRBD1 or TRBD2 (5 bases each). The length of the CDR3 is 15 residues. Deletions cut 6 bases from V and 5 bases from J, with 17 bases between. CDR3 region: CASSLSLGVNNEQFF. For the CDR3, the DNA is TGTGCCAGCAGCCTCTCCCTGGGGGTCAACAATGAGCAGTTCTTC.

This chain uses TRBV6-2 or TRBV6-3 with TRBJ2-3, with D possibly matching TRBD2 (5 bases). The CDR3 contains 13 residues. Germline-derived CDR1 and CDR2 are MNHEY and SVGEGT. The V end was cut by 7 bases, the J end by 7 bases, with 15 bases between. The CDR3 region is CASTPVSGHTQYF. The CDR3 nucleotides read TGTGCCAGCACACCCGTGAGCGGCCATACGCAGTATTTT.

This clonotype turned up a few times. Written as DNA, the CDR3 is TGCAGTGCTAGAGATCAAGGTACCAGCTCCTACGAGCAGTACTTC. The encoded protein is CSARDQGTSSYEQYF. The chain combines TRBV20-1 with TRBJ2-7; D is unclear. Per germline, CDR1 DFQATT and CDR2 SNEGSKA (reference sequence). The CDR3 covers 15 residues. V lost 0 bases, J lost 0 bases, and 12 bases lay in between.

CDR3 sequence: CATSDWTVMNTEAFF. CDR3 coding DNA: TGTGCCACCAGTGATTGGACAGTAATGAACACTGAAGCTTTCTTT. The chain employs TRBV24-1 and TRBJ1-1; weak D call: TRBD1 (6 bases). The ends were cut back, 2 bases at V and 0 bases at J, with 9 bases in the middle. CDR1 and CDR2 from the germline V gene are KGHDR and SFDVKD. This CDR3 has 15 residues.

As regards this clonotype: The CDR3 end shows no conserved phenylalanine or tryptophan, and so a read error is likely. The rearrangement joins TRBV2 to TRBJ2-1; 12 nucleotides match TRBD2. Trimming at V came to 10 bases and at J to 10 bases, leaving 11 bases not matched to a gene. Germline V gives CDR1 SNHLY, CDR2 FYNNEI. The CDR3 consists of 14 residues. CDR3 residues: CATLGLAGPHEQFY. In DNA form, the CDR3 reads TGTGCCACTTTGGGACTAGCGGGTCCCCACGAGCAGTTCTAC.

This clonotype was counted only a few times. V and J are TRBV24-1 and TRBJ2-1; 9 nucleotides agree with TRBD1. J was trimmed by 6 bases and V by 4 bases; bases with no gene match: 6. There are 15 residues in the CDR3. CDR1 is KGHDR, CDR2 SFDVKD, per germline. The CDR3: CATSDVDRGVNEQFF. Written as DNA, the CDR3 is TGTGCCACCAGTGACGTTGACAGGGGGGTCAATGAGCAGTTCTTC.

This rearrangement joins TRBV12-1 to TRBJ2-7; the D call of TRBD2 is as the table states it, not checked on the DNA. TRBV12-1 is assigned pseudogene status. The length of the CDR3 is 16 residues. CDR3 nucleotide sequence: TGTGCCAGCGGCCCTGGGCTAGCGGGAGAAATGGACGAGCAGTACTTC. This sequence encodes CASGPGLAGEMDEQYF.

The chain joins TRBV7-2 to TRBJ2-3, with D perhaps TRBD2 (6 bases). In germline, CDR1 is SGHTA, CDR2 FQGNSA. Trimming left V 4 bases short and J 7 bases short, with 18 bases between. The CDR3 runs 15 residues. The CDR3 is CASSSSFGSFHTQYF. Here the CDR3 DNA reads TGTGCCAGCAGCTCTTCTTTCGGGAGCTTTCATACGCAGTATTTT.

At least ten counts were recorded for this clonotype. Written as DNA, the CDR3 is TGCAGTGCCCGAAACCCAGGGTTGAACACTGAAGCTTTCTTT. Translation: CSARNPGLNTEAFF. The rearrangement links TRBV20-1 to TRBJ1-1; a weak D match, TRBD1 (5 bases). The CDR3 loop spans 14 amino acids. From germline, CDR1 is DFQATT and CDR2 SNEGSKA (reference sequence). The V end was cut by 6 bases, the J end by 0 bases, with 14 bases between.

This clonotype was picked up many times. The V call is TRBV20-1, the J call TRBJ1-1; D is perhaps TRBD1 (5 bases). Trimming stripped 5 bases from V and 1 base from J, with 11 bases between. The CDR3 contains 13 residues. The germline V gene encodes CDR1 DFQATT and CDR2 SNEGSKA (reference sequence). The CDR3: CSAGGVKNTEAFF. Here the CDR3 DNA reads TGCAGTGCTGGAGGGGTAAAGAACACTGAAGCTTTCTTT.

This clonotype has a handful of counts. This rearrangement joins TRBV2 to TRBJ2-3; D unresolved. Deletions cut 10 bases from V and 2 bases from J, with 16 bases between. The length of the CDR3 is 14 residues. Germline CDR1 SNHLY, CDR2 FYNNEI. CDR3 DNA sequence: TGTGCCATCACTGGGGTTATGTACACAGATACGCAGTATTTT. Its protein is CAITGVMYTDTQYF.

The chain employs TRBV12-3 or TRBV12-4 and TRBJ1-2, with TRBD1 as a possible D gene (5 bases). Trimming pared 1 base from V and 9 bases from J, leaving 12 bases between. The CDR3 has 13 residues. Here the CDR3 DNA reads TGTGCCAGCAGTTTAGACTCTCAGGGTCGCTACACCTTC. Protein product: CASSLDSQGRYTF.

This clonotype was seen more than once but under ten times. The gene calls are TRBV12-3 or TRBV12-4 and TRBJ2-1; tentative D call: TRBD2 (5 bases). Trimming removed 8 bases from V and 5 bases from J, with 10 bases in between. This CDR3 contains 12 residues. DNA for the CDR3: TGTGCCAGCTGCTCTAGCCACAATGAGCAGTTCTTC. This codes for CASCSSHNEQFF.

The chain combines TRBV6-1 with TRBJ1-2; D is unresolved. Trimming removed 1 base at V and 2 bases at J, with 5 bases between. The germline gives CDR1 MNHNS, CDR2 SASEGT. The CDR3 has 13 amino acids. CDR3 in DNA: TGTGCCAGCAGTGAAGGACTCAACTATGGCTACACCTTC. Amino acid sequence: CASSEGLNYGYTF.

This clonotype appeared many times. The V call is TRBV6-2 or TRBV6-3, the J call TRBJ1-1; D is uncertain. This CDR3 spans 15 amino acids. CDR1 is MNHEY and CDR2 is SVGEGT in the germline V gene. With 1 base removed from V and 1 base from J, the gap between germline ends came to 10 bases. Written as DNA, the CDR3 is TGTGCCAGCAGTTACTTGGCAGGCCCGAACACTGAAGCTTTCTTT. This translates into CASSYLAGPNTEAFF.

The chain is built from TRBV7-2 and TRBJ2-3; TRBD2 might be the D (5 bases). The CDR3 has 15 amino acids. Trimming removed 0 bases from V and 6 bases from J, with 13 bases in between. Germline loops: CDR1 SGHTA, CDR2 FQGNSA. The CDR3 DNA follows: TGTGCCAGCAGCTTAGCGCGGCTAGCCTCCGATACGCAGTATTTT. The encoded protein is CASSLARLASDTQYF. Drawing the rest from reference TRBV7-2 and TRBJ2-3, the complete variable domain is GAGVSQSPSNKVTEKGKDVELRCDPISGHTALYWYRQSLGQGLEFLIYFQGNSAPDKSGLPSDRFSAERTGGSVSTLTIQRTQQEDSAVYLCASSLARLASDTQYFGPGTRLTVL.

V gene TRBV6-5 combines with J gene TRBJ2-3, with D possibly TRBD2 on 6 matching bases. The germline CDR1 and CDR2 sequences are MNHEY and SVGAGI. The V end was cut by 6 bases, the J end by 4 bases, with 8 bases between. The CDR3 runs to 12 residues. The CDR3 sequence: CASRRGSDTQYF. CDR3 DNA: TGTGCCAGCAGACGGGGGTCAGATACGCAGTATTTT.

This clonotype was seen only a few times. V is TRBV24-1 and J is TRBJ2-3; D uncertain. This CDR3 contains 17 residues. V lost 2 bases and J lost 2, with 16 bases in between. Germline V lookup: CDR1 KGHDR, CDR2 SFDVKD. The CDR3 loop is CATSDSTGDGFTDTQYF. In nucleotides, the CDR3 is TGTGCCACCAGTGATTCTACTGGCGATGGTTTCACAGATACGCAGTATTTT.

The DNA for the CDR3 is TGCGCCAGCAGCTTGAACAACGCAGACTACGAGCAGTACTTC. Amino acid sequence: CASSLNNADYEQYF. The chain links TRBV5-1 to TRBJ2-7; D gene unclear. Per germline, CDR1 SGHRS and CDR2 YFSETQ. This CDR3 has 14 amino acids. The V end lost 1 base, the J end lost 3 bases, and 11 bases lay between the germline ends.

J is TRBJ2-3 and V is TRBV20-1; 9 nucleotides line up with TRBD2. Germline CDR1 DFQATT, CDR2 SNEGSKA (reference sequence). V gave up 1 base and J gave up 1 base; unmatched junction bases: 6. This CDR3 region has 16 residues. CDR3 region: CSARGGLAGRTDTQYF. CDR3 in DNA: TGCAGTGCTAGAGGGGGGCTAGCGGGGCGCACAGATACGCAGTATTTT.

This chain uses TRBV9 with TRBJ2-7; D unresolved. Trimming stripped 4 bases from V and 3 bases from J, with 11 bases between. Germline CDR1 SGDLS, CDR2 YYNGEE. The CDR3 has 13 amino acids. CDR3 residues: CASSFRTGYEQYF. CDR3 bases: TGTGCCAGCAGCTTCCGGACGGGCTACGAGCAGTACTTC.

V and J are TRBV15 and TRBJ2-7; TRBD2 matches 12 bases. V was clipped by 1 base and J by 0 bases; unmatched bases: 1. Germline V gene data show CDR1 as LNHNV and CDR2 as YYDKDF (reference sequence). The CDR3 runs to 16 residues. Written as DNA, the CDR3 is TGTGCCACCAGCAGAGGGACTAGCGGGACCTCCTACGAGCAGTACTTC. Protein sequence: CATSRGTSGTSYEQYF.

The table lists this clonotype with many counts. The chain couples TRBV6-1 to TRBJ2-7; TRBD1 matches 8 bases. CDR3 size: 15 residues. Losses at the gene ends were 2 bases for V and 2 bases for J; bases not matched to a gene: 5. In germline, CDR1 is MNHNS, CDR2 SASEGT. The CDR3 DNA reads TGTGCCAGCAGTGAAAGGACAGGGAACGCCTACGAGCAGTACTTC. This sequence encodes CASSERTGNAYEQYF.

This clonotype occurred a few times. The rearrangement uses TRBV10-2 and TRBJ2-1; D unresolved. This CDR3 is 16 amino acids long. Germline V gives CDR1 WSHSY, CDR2 SAAADI. Between the trimmed V and J ends, which lost 0 bases and 0 bases, there was a span of 9 bases. CDR3 nucleotide sequence: TGCGCCAGCAGTGAGTCGGGGATGCGCTCCTACAATGAGCAGTTCTTC. Translated, it gives CASSESGMRSYNEQFF.

This clonotype was seen many times. This rearrangement joins TRBV12-3 or TRBV12-4 to TRBJ2-7, with unresolved D. V was pared by 6 bases and J by 3 bases, with 6 bases between. This CDR3 region has 11 residues. The CDR3 protein is CASSFGYEQYF. The CDR3 nucleotides read TGTGCCAGCAGCTTCGGCTACGAGCAGTACTTC.

This clonotype appeared many times. This chain links TRBV6-5 with TRBJ2-1, with D perhaps given as TRBD1 or TRBD2 (6 bases each). Germline V lookup: CDR1 MNHEY, CDR2 SVGAGI. The CDR3 length is 16 residues. Trimming stripped 4 bases from V and 2 bases from J, with 15 bases between. CDR3 loop: CASSFTGSGAYNEQFF. In nucleotides, the CDR3 is TGTGCCAGCAGTTTTACAGGGTCGGGAGCCTACAATGAGCAGTTCTTC.

This clonotype was recorded many times. The chain employs TRBV20-1 and TRBJ2-5; D may be TRBD2 (5 bases). Germline CDR1 reads DFQATT; CDR2 reads SNEGSKA (reference sequence). With 6 bases removed from V and 3 bases from J, the gap between germline ends came to 11 bases. The CDR3 contains 12 residues. The CDR3 DNA reads as TGCAGTGCCATAGACGGGGAAGAGACCCAGTACTTC. Amino acid sequence: CSAIDGEETQYF.

The sample holds many counts of this clonotype. This chain connects TRBV27 to TRBJ2-1; 8 bases fit TRBD2. This CDR3 spans 18 amino acids. The germline gives CDR1 MNHEY, CDR2 SMNVEV (reference sequence). Trimming took 2 bases from V and 6 from J; bases not matched to a gene: 15. The CDR3 here is CASSLLGVAGTNVNEQFF. CDR3 nucleotides: TGTGCCAGCAGTTTACTAGGGGTAGCGGGAACCAACGTCAATGAGCAGTTCTTC.

This clonotype was picked up a small number of times. The chain combines TRBV2 with TRBJ2-1; D assignment may be TRBD1 or TRBD2 (5 bases each). CDR3 length: 15 amino acids. CDR1 and CDR2 from the germline V gene are SNHLY and FYNNEI. Trimming left V 5 bases short and J 14 bases short, with 25 bases between. DNA for the CDR3: TGTGCCAGCAGTATCAGTCACAGGATAGGGGTGGAGGAGTTCTTC. Translating gives CASSISHRIGVEEFF.

The genes are TRBV5-1 and TRBJ2-7; D gene ambiguous. CDR3 length equals 13 residues. V was clipped by 3 bases and J by 4 bases, with 11 bases between them. CDR1 is SGHRS, CDR2 YFSETQ, per germline. CDR3 DNA: TGCGCCAGCAGCTCCCCGGAATTGTACGAGCAGTACTTC. It yields the protein CASSSPELYEQYF. The full variable domain, in which reference TRBV5-1 and TRBJ2-7 provide the parts outside the CDR3, is KAGVTQTPRYLIKTRGQQVTLSCSPISGHRSVSWYQQTPGQGLQFLFEYFSETQRNKGNFPGRFSGRQFSNSRSEMNVSTLELGDSALYLCASSSPELYEQYFGPGTRLTVT.

The rearrangement links TRBV9 to TRBJ2-7; D remains unclear. The germline CDR1 and CDR2 sequences are SGDLS and YYNGEE. CDR3 length: 13 residues. V lost 0 bases and J 6 bases, leaving 10 bases between the germline ends. The CDR3 DNA follows: TGTGCCAGCAGCGTAGTTCTTTACGGCGAGCAGTACTTC. Translating it yields CASSVVLYGEQYF.